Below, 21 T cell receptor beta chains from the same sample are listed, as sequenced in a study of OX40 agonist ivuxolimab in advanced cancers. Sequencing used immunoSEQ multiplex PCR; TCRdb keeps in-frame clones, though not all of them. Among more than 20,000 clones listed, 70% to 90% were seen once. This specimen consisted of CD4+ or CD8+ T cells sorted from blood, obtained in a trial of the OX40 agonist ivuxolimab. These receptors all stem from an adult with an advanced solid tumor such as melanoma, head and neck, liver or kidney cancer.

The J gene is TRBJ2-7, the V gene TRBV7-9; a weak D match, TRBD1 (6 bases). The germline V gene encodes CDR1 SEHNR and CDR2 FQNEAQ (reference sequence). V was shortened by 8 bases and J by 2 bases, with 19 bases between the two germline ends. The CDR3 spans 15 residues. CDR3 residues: CASGGGGIETYEQYF. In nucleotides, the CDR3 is TGTGCCAGCGGGGGTGGGGGCATCGAAACCTACGAGCAGTACTTC.

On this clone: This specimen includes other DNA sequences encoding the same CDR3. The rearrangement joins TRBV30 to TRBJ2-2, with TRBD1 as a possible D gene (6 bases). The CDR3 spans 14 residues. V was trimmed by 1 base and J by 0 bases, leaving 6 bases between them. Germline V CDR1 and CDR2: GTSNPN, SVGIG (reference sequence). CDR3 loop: CAWSGTANTGELFF. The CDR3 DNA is TGTGCCTGGAGTGGGACAGCGAACACCGGGGAGCTGTTTTTT.

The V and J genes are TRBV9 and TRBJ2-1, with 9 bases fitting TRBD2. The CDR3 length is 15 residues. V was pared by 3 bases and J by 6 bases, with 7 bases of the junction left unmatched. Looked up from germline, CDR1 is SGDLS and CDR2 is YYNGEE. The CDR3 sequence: CASSGIAGASNEQFF. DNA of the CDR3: TGTGCCAGCAGCGGAATAGCGGGGGCCTCCAATGAGCAGTTCTTC.

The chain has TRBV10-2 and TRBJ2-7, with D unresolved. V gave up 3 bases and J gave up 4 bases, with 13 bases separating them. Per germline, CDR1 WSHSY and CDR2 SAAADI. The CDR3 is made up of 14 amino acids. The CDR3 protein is CASSENRQTYEQYF. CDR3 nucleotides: TGCGCCAGCAGTGAAAACAGACAAACTTACGAGCAGTACTTC.

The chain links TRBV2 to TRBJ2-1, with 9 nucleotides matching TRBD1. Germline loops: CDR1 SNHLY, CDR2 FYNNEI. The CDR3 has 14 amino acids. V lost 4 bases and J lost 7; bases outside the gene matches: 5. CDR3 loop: CASSVGQGLNEQFF. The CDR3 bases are TGTGCCAGCAGTGTTGGACAGGGGTTGAATGAGCAGTTCTTC.

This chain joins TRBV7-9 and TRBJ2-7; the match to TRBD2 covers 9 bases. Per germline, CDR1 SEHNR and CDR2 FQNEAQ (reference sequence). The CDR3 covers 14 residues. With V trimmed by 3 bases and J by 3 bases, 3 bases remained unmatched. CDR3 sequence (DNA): TGTGCCAGCAGCTTGGAGCGGGGGGACTACGAGCAGTACTTC. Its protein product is CASSLERGDYEQYF.

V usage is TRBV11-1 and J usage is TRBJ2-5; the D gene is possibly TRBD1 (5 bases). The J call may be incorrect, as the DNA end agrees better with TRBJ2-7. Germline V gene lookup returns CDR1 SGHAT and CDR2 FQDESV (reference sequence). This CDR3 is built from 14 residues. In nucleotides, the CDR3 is TGTGCCAGCAGCTTTGGGCAGGGCTCCTACGAGCAGTACTTC. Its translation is CASSFGQGSYEQYF.

The CDR3 region has the DNA TGTGCCAGCACCTCGGTAGAGGATTTTAACTATGGCTACACCTTC. Its translation is CASTSVEDFNYGYTF. The chain uses TRBV5-4 and TRBJ1-2; unclear D gene. The ends were cut back, 6 bases at V and 1 base at J, with 16 bases in the middle. From germline, CDR1 is SGHNT and CDR2 YYREEE (reference sequence). This CDR3 comprises 15 residues.

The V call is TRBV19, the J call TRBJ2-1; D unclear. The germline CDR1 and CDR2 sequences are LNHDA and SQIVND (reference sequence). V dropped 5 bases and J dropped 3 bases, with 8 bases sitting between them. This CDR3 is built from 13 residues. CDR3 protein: CASSGSSYNEQFF. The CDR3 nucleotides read TGTGCCAGTAGTGGCAGTAGCTACAATGAGCAGTTCTTC. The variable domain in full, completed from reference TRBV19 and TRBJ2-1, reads DGGITQSPKYLFRKEGQNVTLSCEQNLNHDAMYWYRQDPGQGLRLIYYSQIVNDFQKGDIAEGYSVSREKKESFPLTVTSAQKNPTAFYLCASSGSSYNEQFFGPGTRLTVL.

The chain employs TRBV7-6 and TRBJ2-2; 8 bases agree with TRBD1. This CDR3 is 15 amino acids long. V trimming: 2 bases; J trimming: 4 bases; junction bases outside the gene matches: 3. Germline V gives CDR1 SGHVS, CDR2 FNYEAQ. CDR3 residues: CASSLIQGATGELFF. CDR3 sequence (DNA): TGTGCCAGCAGCTTAATCCAGGGGGCCACCGGGGAGCTGTTTTTT.

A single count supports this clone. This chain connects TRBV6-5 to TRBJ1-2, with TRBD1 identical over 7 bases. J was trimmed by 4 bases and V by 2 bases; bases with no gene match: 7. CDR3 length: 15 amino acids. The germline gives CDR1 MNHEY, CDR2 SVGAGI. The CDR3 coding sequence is TGTGCCAGCAGTTACGAGGGACAGAACCCCTATGGCTACACCTTC. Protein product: CASSYEGQNPYGYTF.

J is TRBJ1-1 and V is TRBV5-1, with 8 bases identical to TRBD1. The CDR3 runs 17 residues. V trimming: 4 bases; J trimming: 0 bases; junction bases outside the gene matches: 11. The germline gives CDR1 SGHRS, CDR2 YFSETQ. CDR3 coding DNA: TGCGCCAGCAGCGGTAACGGACAGGGATACGTGAACACTGAAGCTTTCTTT. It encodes CASSGNGQGYVNTEAFF.

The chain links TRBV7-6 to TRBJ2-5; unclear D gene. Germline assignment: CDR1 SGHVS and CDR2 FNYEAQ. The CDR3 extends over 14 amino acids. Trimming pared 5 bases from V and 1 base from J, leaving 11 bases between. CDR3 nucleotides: TGTGCCAGCAGCAAAGAAAGGCTCCAAGAGACCCAGTACTTC. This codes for CASSKERLQETQYF.

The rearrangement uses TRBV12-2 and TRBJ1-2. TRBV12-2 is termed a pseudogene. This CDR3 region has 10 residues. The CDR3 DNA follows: TGTGCAACGCCAAGGCCGGGGTACACCTTC. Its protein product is CATPRPGYTF.

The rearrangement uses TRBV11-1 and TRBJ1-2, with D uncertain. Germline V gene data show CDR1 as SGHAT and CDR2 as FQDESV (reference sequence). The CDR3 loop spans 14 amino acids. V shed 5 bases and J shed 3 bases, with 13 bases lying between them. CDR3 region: CASSTDLEDYGYTF. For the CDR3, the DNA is TGTGCCAGCAGCACCGACCTAGAGGACTATGGCTACACCTTC.

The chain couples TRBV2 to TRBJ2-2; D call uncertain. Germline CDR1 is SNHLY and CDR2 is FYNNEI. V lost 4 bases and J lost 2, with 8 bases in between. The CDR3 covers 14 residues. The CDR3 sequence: CASSGAGNTGELFF. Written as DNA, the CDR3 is TGTGCCAGCAGTGGGGCAGGAAACACCGGGGAGCTGTTTTTT.

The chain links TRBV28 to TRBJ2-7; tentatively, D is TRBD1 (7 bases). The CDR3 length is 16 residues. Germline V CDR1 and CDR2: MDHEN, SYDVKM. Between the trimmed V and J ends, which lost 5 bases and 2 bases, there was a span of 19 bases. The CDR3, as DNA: TGTGCCAGCAGTCCGCCCCGAGGGGGCGGGACCTACGAGCAGTACTTC. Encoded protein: CASSPPRGGGTYEQYF.

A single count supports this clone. The CDR3 DNA is TGTGCCAGCAGTTACTCCGGACGGTTTGAAGCTTTCTTT. Protein: CASSYSGRFEAFF. The rearrangement links TRBV6-6 to TRBJ1-1; D is ambiguous. Looked up from germline, CDR1 is MNHNY and CDR2 is SVGAGI (reference sequence). The CDR3 sequence is 13 residues long. V lost 0 bases and J lost 7, with 9 bases in between.

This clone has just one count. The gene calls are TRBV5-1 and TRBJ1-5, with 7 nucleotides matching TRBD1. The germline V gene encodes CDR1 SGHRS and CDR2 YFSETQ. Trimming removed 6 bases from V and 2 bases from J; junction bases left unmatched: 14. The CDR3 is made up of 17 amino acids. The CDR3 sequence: CASNGTGAVFCNQPQHF. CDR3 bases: TGCGCCAGCAATGGAACAGGGGCGGTATTTTGCAATCAGCCCCAGCATTTT.

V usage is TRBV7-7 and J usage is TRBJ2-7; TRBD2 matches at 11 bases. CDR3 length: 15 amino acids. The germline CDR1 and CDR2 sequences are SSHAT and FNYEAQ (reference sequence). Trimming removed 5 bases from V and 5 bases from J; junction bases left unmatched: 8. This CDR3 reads CASSALAGGFDEQYF. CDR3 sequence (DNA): TGTGCCAGCAGCGCCCTAGCGGGGGGTTTCGACGAGCAGTACTTC.

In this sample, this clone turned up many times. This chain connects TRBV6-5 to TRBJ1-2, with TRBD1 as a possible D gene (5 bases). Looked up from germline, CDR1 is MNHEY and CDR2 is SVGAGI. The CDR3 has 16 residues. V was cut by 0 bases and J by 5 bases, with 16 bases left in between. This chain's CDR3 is CASSYSLAGSRYGYTF. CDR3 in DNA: TGTGCCAGCAGTTACTCTTTAGCAGGGTCTCGGTATGGCTACACCTTC.